Sequencing of this T cell receptor (beta chain) was carried out in a study of shared clonotypes between healthy human individuals. About the study: Each donor contributed plates that comprised three CD4 naive, three CD4 memory, two CD8 naive and one CD8 memory. Study-level results: Against clonotypes common to all four donors, non-shared ones had lower generation probabilities.

CDR1 is SEHNR and CDR2 is FQNEAQ in the germline V gene (reference sequence). The CDR3 loop spans 16 amino acids. V lost 1 base and J 5 bases, leaving 17 bases between the germline ends. Adults of Caucasian background living in Nashville, Tennessee made up all donors. The assay used deep level. Only in-frame clones appear in the TCRdb table, and some are missing; sequencing was by immunoSEQ multiplex PCR. The sample includes about 1 million clones, 65% to 80% of them seen just once. In regard to this clone: Its antigen is not identified.

The chain joins TRBV7-9 to TRBJ2-5; TRBD2 might be the D (5 bases). The clonotype was recovered from a man between 18 and 29 years old in good health. Sequencing was done on a sample of memory CD4+ T cells sorted from blood. Subset given: CD45RA-negative fraction. The CDR3 nucleotides are TGTGCCAGCAGCTTAGATCGGGGTTTGGACTGGGAGACCCAGTACTTC. This translates into CASSLDRGLDWETQYF.